This T cell receptor (beta chain) was captured by sequencing in a study of blood T cell repertoires in COVID-19. Produced via immunoSEQ multiplex PCR; TCRdb's table is partial and in-frame only. The sample contains tens of thousands of clones, roughly four fifths of which appear only once. The CDR3 runs to 16 residues. With V trimmed by 0 bases and J by 3 bases, 6 bases remained unmatched. The germline CDR1 and CDR2 sequences are SGHDN and FVKESK. The table lists this clone with a count of one. This chain links TRBV14 with TRBJ2-7; 9 nucleotides agree with TRBD2. The sample consisted of peripheral blood. The sequence was collected from a man between 65 and 85 years old with acute or convalescent COVID-19. The CDR3 nucleotides are TGTGCCAGCAGCCAAGACCCCGGGACTAGCAGCTACGAGCAGTACTTC. Protein product: CASSQDPGTSSYEQYF.